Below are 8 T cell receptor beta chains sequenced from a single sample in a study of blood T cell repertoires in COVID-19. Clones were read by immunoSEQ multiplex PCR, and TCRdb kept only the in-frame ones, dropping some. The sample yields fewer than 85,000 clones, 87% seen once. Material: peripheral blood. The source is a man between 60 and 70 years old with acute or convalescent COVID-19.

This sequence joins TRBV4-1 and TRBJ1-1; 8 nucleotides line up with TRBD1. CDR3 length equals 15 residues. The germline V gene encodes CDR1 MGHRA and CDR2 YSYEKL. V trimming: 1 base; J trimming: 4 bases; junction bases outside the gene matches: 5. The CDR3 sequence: CASSQADREGTEAFF. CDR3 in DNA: TGCGCCAGCAGCCAAGCGGACAGGGAAGGCACTGAAGCTTTCTTT.

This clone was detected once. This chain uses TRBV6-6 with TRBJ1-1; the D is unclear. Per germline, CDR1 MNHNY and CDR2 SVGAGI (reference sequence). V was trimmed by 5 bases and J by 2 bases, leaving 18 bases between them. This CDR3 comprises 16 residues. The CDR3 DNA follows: TGTGCCAGCAGTCGACTCCCGGACGGACTAAACACTGAAGCTTTCTTT. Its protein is CASSRLPDGLNTEAFF.

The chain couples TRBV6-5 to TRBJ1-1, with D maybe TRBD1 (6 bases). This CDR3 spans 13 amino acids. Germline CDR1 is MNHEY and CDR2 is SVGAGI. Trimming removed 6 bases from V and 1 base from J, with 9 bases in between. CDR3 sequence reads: CASSLQGNTEAFF. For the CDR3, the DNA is TGTGCCAGCAGCCTACAGGGGAACACTGAAGCTTTCTTT.

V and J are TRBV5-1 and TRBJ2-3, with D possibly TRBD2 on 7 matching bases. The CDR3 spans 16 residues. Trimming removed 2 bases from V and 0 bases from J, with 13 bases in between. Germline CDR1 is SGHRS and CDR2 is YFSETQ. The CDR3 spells CASSFKGGVSTDTQYF. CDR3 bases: TGCGCCAGCAGCTTCAAGGGGGGGGTGAGCACAGATACGCAGTATTTT.

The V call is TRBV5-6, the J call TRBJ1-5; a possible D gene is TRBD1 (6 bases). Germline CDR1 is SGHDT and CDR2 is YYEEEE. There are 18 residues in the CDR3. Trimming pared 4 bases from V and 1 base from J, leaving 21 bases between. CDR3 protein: CASSLTLQGSVSNQPQHF. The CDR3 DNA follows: TGTGCCAGCAGCCTCACCCTTCAGGGGTCGGTGAGCAATCAGCCCCAGCATTTT. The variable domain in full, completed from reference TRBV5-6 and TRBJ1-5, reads DAGVTQSPTHLIKTRGQQVTLRCSPKSGHDTVSWYQQALGQGPQFIFQYYEEEERQRGNFPDRFSGHQFPNYSSELNVNALLLGDSALYLCASSLTLQGSVSNQPQHFGDGTRLSIL.

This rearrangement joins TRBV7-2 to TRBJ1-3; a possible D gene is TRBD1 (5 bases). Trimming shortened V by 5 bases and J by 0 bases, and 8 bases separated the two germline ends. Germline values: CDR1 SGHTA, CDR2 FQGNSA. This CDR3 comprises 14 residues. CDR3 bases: TGTGCCAGCAGCCTTCAGGGCTCTGGAAACACCATATATTTT. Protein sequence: CASSLQGSGNTIYF.

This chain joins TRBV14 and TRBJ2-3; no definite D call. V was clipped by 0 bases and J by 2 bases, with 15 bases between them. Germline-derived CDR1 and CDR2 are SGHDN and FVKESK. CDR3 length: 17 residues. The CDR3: CASSQDGTVDPTDTQYF. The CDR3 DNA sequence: TGTGCCAGCAGCCAAGATGGTACAGTAGACCCCACAGATACGCAGTATTTT.

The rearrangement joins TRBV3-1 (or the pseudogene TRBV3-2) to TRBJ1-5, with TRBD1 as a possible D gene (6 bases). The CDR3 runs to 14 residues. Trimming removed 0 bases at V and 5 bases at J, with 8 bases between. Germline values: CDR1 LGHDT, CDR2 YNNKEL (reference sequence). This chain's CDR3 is CASSQEQGDQPQHF. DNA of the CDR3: TGTGCCAGCAGCCAAGAACAGGGAGATCAGCCCCAGCATTTT.